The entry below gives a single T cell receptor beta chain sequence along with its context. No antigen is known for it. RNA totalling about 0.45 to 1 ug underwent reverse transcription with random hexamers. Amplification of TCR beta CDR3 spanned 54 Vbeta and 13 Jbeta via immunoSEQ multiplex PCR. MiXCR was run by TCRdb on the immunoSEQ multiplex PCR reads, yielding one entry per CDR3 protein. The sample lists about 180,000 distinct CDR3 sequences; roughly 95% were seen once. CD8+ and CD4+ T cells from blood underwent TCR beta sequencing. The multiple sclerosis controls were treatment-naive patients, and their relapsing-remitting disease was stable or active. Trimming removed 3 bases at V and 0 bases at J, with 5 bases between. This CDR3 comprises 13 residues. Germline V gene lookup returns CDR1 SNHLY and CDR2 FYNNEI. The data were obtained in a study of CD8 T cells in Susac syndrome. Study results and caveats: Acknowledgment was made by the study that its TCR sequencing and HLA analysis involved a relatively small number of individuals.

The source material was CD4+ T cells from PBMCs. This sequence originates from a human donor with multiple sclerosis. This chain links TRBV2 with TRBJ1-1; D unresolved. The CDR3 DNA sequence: TGTGCCAGCAGTGAGCTCATGAACACTGAAGCTTTCTTT. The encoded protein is CASSELMNTEAFF.